The entry below gives a single T cell receptor (beta chain) sequence along with its context. These data are taken from a study of T cell changes during pregnancy in multiple sclerosis. TCRdb's table, derived via immunoSEQ multiplex PCR, lists solely in-frame clones and lacks some. The sample holds roughly 100,000 clones, about nine tenths seen once. Trimming removed 1 base from V and 2 bases from J, with 10 bases in between. This CDR3 has 15 residues. From germline, CDR1 is SGHTA and CDR2 FQGNSA. The sample here was peripheral blood, taken in the second trimester of pregnancy. The chain links TRBV7-2 to TRBJ2-3; possibly TRBD1 for D (6 bases). This TCR derives from a female donor in good health, enrolled as a control in a pregnancy study. Written as DNA, the CDR3 is TGTGCCAGCAGCTTAGGGGCAGGGGTCACAGATACGCAGTATTTT. The encoded protein is CASSLGAGVTDTQYF.